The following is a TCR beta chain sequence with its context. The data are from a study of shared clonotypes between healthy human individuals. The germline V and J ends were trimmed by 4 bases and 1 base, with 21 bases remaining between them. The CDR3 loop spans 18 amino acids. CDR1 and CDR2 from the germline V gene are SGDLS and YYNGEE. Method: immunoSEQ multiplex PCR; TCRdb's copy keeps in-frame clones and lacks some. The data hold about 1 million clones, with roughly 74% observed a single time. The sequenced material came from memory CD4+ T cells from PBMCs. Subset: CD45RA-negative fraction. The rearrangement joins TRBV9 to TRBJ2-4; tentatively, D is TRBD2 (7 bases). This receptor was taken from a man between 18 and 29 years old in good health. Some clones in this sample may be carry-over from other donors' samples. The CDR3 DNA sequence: TGTGCCAGCAGCCCAAGGGGGGGAGGGCCCGTGGCCAAAAACATTCAGTACTTC. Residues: CASSPRGGGPVAKNIQYF.